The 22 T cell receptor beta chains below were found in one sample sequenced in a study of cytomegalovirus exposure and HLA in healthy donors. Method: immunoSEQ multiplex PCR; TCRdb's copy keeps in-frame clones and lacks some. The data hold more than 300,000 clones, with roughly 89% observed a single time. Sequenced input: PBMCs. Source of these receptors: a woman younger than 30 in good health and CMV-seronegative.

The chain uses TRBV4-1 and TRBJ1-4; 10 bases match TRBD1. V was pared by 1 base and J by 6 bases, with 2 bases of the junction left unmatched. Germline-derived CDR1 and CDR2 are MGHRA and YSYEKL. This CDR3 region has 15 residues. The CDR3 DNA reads TGCGCCAGCAGCCAAGCCGGGACAGGGGATGAAAAACTGTTTTTT. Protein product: CASSQAGTGDEKLFF.

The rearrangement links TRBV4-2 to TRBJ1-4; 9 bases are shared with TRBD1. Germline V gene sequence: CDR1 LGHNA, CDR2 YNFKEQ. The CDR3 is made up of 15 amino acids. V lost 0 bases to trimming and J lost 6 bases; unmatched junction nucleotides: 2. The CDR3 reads CASSQDRDRDEKLFF. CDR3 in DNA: TGTGCCAGCAGCCAAGATCGGGACAGGGATGAAAAACTGTTTTTT.

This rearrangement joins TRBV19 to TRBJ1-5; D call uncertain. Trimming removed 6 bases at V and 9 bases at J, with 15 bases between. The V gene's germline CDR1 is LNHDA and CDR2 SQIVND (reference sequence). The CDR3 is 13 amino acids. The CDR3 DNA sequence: TGTGCCAGTAGAACAAAGTCCCTAGGGCCCCAGCATTTT. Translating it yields CASRTKSLGPQHF.

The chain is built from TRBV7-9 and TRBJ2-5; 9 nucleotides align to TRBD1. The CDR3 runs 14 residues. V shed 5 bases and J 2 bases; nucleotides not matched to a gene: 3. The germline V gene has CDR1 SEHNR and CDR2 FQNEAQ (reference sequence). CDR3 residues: CASSPGTGQETQYF. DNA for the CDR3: TGTGCCAGCAGCCCGGGGACAGGGCAAGAGACCCAGTACTTC.

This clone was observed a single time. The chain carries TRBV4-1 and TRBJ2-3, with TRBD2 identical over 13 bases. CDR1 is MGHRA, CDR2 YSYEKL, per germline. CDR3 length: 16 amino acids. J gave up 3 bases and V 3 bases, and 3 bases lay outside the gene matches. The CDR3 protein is CASSQKLAGGTDTQYF. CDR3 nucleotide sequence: TGCGCCAGCAGCCAGAAACTAGCGGGAGGGACAGATACGCAGTATTTT.

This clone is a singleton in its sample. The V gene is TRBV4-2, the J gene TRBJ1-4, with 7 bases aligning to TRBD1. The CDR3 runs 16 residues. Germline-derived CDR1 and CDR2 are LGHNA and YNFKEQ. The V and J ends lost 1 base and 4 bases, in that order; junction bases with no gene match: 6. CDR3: CASSQAEGAYNEKLFF. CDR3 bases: TGTGCCAGCAGCCAAGCGGAGGGGGCTTATAATGAAAAACTGTTTTTT.

CDR3 sequence (DNA): TGTGCCAGCAGTAAGGGGCTCGGTGAGCAGTTCTTC. This gives the protein CASSKGLGEQFF. The gene calls are TRBV28 and TRBJ2-1; a weak D match, TRBD1 (5 bases). V was pared by 5 bases and J by 9 bases, with 11 bases between. Germline values: CDR1 MDHEN, CDR2 SYDVKM. This CDR3 contains 12 residues.

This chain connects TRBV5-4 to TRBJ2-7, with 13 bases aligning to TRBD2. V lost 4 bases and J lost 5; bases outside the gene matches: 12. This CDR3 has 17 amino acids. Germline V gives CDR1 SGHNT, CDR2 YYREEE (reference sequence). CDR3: CASSGEAVTSGRNEQYF. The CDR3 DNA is TGTGCCAGCAGCGGGGAGGCCGTGACTAGCGGGAGGAACGAGCAGTACTTC.

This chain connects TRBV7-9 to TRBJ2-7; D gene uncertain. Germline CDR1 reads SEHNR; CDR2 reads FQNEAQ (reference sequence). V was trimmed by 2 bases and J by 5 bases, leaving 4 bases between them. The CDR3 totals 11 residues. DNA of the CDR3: TGTGCCAGCAGCTTATTCGACGAGCAGTACTTC. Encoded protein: CASSLFDEQYF.

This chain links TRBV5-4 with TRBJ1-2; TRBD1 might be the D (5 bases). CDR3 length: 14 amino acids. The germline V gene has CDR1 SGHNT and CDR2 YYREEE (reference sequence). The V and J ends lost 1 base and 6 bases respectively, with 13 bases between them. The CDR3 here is CASSLIVGADGYTF. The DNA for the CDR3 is TGTGCCAGCAGCTTGATCGTAGGGGCCGATGGCTACACCTTC.

CDR3 nucleotide sequence: TGTGCCAGCAGCCCCAGACTAGCGGGAAGCACAGATACGCAGTATTTT. Translation: CASSPRLAGSTDTQYF. The chain joins TRBV11-1 to TRBJ2-3, with TRBD2 identical over 11 bases. The CDR3 extends over 16 amino acids. CDR1 and CDR2 from the germline V gene are SGHAT and FQDESV (reference sequence). J lost 0 bases, V lost 5 bases, and 4 bases had no gene match.

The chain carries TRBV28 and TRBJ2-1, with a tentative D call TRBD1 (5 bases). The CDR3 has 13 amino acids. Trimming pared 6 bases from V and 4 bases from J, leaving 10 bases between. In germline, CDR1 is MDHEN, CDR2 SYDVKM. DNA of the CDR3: TGTGCCAGCAGACCCGACAGTTACAATGAGCAGTTCTTC. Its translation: CASRPDSYNEQFF. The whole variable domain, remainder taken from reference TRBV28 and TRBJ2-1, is DVKVTQSSRYLVKRTGEKVFLECVQDMDHENMFWYRQDPGLGLRLIYFSYDVKMKEKGDIPEGYSVSREKKERFSLILESASTNQTSMYLCASRPDSYNEQFFGPGTRLTVL.

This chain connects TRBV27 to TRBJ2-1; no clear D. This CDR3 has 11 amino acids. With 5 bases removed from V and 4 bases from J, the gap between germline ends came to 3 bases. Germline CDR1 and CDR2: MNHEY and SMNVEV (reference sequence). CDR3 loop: CASSPYNEQFF. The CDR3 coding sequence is TGTGCCAGCAGTCCGTACAATGAGCAGTTCTTC.

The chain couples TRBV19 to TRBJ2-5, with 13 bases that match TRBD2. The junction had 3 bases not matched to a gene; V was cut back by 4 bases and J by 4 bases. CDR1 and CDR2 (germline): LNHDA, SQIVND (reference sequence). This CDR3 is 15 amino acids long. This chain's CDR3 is CASSRTSGSLETQYF. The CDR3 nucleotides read TGTGCCAGTAGTAGGACTAGCGGGAGCTTAGAGACCCAGTACTTC.

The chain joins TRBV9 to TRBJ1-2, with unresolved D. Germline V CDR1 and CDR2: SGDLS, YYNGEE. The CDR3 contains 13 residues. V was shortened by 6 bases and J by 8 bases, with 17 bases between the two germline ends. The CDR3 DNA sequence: TGTGCCAGCATCCACGCGGGCCTCGGAGGCTACACCTTC. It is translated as CASIHAGLGGYTF.

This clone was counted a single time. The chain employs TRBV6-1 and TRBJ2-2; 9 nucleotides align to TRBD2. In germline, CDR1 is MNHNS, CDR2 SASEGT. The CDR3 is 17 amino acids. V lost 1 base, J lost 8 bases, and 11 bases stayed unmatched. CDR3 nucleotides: TGTGCCAGCAGTGAAGTATTTGGCGGGAGGGAGGCAGGGGAGCTGTTTTTT. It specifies CASSEVFGGREAGELFF.

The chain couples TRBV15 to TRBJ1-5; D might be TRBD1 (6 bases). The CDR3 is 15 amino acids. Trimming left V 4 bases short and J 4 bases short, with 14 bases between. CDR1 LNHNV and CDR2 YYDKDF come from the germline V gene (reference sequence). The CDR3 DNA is TGTGCCACCAGCATAAGACCAGGGGTAAATCAGCCCCAGCATTTT. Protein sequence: CATSIRPGVNQPQHF.

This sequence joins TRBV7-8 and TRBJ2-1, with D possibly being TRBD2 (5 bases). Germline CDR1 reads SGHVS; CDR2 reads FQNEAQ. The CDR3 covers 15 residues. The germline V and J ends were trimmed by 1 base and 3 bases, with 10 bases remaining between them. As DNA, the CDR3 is TGTGCCAGCAGCTTAGGGTTTAGCGACTACAATGAGCAGTTCTTC. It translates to CASSLGFSDYNEQFF. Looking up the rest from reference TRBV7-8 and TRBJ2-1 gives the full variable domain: GAGVSQSPRYKVAKRGQDVALRCDPISGHVSLFWYQQALGQGPEFLTYFQNEAQLDKSGLPSDRFFAERPEGSVSTLKIQRTQQEDSAVYLCASSLGFSDYNEQFFGPGTRLTVL.

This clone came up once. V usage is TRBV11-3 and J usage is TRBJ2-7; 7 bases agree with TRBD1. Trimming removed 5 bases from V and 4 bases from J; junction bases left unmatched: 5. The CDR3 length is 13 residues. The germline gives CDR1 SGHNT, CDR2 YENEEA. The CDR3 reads CASSPGTAYEQYF. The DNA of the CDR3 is TGTGCCAGCAGCCCCGGGACAGCTTACGAGCAGTACTTC. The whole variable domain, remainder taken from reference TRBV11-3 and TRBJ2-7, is EAGVVQSPRYKIIEKKQPVAFWCNPISGHNTLYWYLQNLGQGPELLIRYENEEAVDDSQLPKDRFSAERLKGVDSTLKIQPAELGDSAVYLCASSPGTAYEQYFGPGTRLTVT.

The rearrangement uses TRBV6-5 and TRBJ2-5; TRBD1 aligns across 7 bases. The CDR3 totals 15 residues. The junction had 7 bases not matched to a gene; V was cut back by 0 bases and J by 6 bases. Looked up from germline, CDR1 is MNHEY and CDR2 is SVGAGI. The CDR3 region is CASSYSEGQQQTQYF. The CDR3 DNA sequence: TGTGCCAGCAGTTACTCTGAGGGACAGCAACAGACCCAGTACTTC.

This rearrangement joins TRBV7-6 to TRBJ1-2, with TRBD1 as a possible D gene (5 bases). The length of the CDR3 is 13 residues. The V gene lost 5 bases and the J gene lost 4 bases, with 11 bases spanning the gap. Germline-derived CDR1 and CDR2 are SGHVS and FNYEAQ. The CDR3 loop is CASSHTGGYGYTF. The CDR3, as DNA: TGTGCCAGCAGCCACACCGGGGGCTATGGCTACACCTTC.

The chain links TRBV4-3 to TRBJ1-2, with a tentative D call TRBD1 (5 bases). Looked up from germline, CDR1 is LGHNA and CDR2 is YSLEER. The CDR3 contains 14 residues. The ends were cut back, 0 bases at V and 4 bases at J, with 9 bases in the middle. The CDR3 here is CASSQDRVVYGYTF. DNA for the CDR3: TGCGCCAGCAGCCAAGACAGGGTAGTCTATGGCTACACCTTC.